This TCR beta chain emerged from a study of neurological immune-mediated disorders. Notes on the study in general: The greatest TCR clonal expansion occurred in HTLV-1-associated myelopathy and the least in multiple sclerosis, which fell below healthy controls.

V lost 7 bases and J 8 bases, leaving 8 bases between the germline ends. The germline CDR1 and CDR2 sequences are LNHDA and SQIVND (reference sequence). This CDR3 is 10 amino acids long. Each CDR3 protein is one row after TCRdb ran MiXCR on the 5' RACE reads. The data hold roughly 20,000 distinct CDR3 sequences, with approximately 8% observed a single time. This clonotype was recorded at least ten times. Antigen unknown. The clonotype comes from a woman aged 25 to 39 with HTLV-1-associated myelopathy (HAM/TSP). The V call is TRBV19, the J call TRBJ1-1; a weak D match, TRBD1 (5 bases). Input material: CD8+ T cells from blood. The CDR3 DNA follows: TGTGCCAGTATCGGGGGAGAAGCTTTCTTT. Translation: CASIGGEAFF.